Sequencing of this T cell receptor (beta chain) was carried out in a study of early T cells in non-severe SARS-CoV-2 infection. Across the study: Chains were not paired, and sequencing was done on bulk RNA from unsorted whole blood. Findings of the study overall: The matching step, a VDJdb search, favored anti-spike CD8 responses and missed private and CD4 specificities.

The protocol attached unique molecular identifiers to individual cDNA molecules. From the 5' RACE reads, TCRdb called clonotypes with MiXCR, one entry per CDR3 protein. The sample lists under 95,000 distinct CDR3 sequences, under 15% occurring once. The trim removed 5 bases at V and 7 bases at J, leaving 6 bases unmatched. The CDR3 has 14 residues. This clonotype was picked up a small number of times. Antigen unknown. This chain connects TRBV12-3 or TRBV12-4 to TRBJ2-2; the match to TRBD1 covers 8 bases. This clonotype was obtained from an adult who was a healthcare worker with PCR-confirmed SARS-CoV-2 infection or an uninfected control (not recorded which). Sequenced input: whole blood. Here the CDR3 reads CASSPGTGSGELFF. The CDR3 coding sequence is TGTGCCAGCAGTCCCGGGACAGGAAGCGGGGAGCTGTTTTTT.